This T cell receptor beta chain stems from a study of CDR3 diversity in severe acne. Trimming cost V 4 bases and J 7 bases; bases outside gene matches: 8. This CDR3 has 14 amino acids. The V gene's germline CDR1 is MGHRA and CDR2 YSYEKL. MiXCR, run by TCRdb on the PCR reads, gives a single entry per CDR3 protein. The sample includes roughly 100,000 distinct CDR3 sequences, roughly 51% of them seen just once. The sequence came from a male donor with acne. Material: blood. The J gene is TRBJ1-2, the V gene TRBV4-1, with 8 positions matching TRBD1. The CDR3 here is CASSLLGQGPGYTF. The CDR3 DNA reads TGCGCCAGCAGCCTCCTAGGACAGGGTCCTGGCTACACCTTC.